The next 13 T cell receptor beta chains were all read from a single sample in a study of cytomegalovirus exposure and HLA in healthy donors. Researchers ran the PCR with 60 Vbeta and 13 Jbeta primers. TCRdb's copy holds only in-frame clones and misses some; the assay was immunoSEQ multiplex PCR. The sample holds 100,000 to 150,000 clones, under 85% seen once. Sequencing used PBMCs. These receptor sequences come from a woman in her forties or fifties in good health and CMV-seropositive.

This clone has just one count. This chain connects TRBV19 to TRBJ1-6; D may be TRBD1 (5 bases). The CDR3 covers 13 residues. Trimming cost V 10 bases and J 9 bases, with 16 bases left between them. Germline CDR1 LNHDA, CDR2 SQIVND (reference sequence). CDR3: CATDTGDGSPLHF. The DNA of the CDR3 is TGTGCCACAGACACGGGGGACGGTTCACCCCTCCACTTT.

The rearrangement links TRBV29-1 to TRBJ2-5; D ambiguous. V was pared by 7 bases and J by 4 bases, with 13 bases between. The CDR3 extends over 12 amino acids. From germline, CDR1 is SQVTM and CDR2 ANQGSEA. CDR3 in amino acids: CSAQTRRETQYF. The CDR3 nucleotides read TGCAGCGCTCAAACACGAAGAGAGACCCAGTACTTC.

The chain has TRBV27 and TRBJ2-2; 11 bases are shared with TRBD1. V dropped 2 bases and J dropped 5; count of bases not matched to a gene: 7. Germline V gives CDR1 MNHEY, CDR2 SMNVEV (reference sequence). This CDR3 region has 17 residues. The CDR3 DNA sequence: TGTGCCAGCAGTTTAATGCTCCGGGACAGGGGGACCGGGGAGCTGTTTTTT. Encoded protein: CASSLMLRDRGTGELFF.

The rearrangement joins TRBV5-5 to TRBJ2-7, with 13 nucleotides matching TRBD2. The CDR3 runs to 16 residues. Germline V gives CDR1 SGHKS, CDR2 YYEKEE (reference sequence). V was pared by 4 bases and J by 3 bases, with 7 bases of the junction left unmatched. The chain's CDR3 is CASSTSGGALGYEQYF. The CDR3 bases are TGTGCCAGCAGCACTAGCGGGGGGGCGCTAGGCTACGAGCAGTACTTC. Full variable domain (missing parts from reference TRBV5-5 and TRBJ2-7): DAGVTQSPTHLIKTRGQQVTLRCSPISGHKSVSWYQQVLGQGPQFIFQYYEKEERGRGNFPDRFSARQFPNYSSELNVNALLLGDSALYLCASSTSGGALGYEQYFGPGTRLTVT.

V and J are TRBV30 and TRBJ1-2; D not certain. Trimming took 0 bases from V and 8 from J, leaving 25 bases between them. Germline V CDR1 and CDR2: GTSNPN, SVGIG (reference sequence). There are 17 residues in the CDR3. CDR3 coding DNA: TGTGCCTGGAGTGTCCACCGGTGGGAGGTCGTGTCTCGGGGCTACACCTTC. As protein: CAWSVHRWEVVSRGYTF.

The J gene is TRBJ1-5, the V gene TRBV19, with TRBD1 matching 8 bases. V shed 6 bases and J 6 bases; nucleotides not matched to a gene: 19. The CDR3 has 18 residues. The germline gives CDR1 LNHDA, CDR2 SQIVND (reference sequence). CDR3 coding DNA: TGTGCCAGTAGCTCAGGACAGGGTCAAACTCGGTTATTTCAGCCCCAGCATTTT. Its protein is CASSSGQGQTRLFQPQHF.

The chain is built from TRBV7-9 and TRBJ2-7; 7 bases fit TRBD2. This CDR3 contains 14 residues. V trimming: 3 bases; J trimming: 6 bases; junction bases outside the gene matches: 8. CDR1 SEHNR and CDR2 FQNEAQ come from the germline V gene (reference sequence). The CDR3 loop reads CASSLGLGGVEQYF. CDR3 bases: TGTGCCAGCAGCTTGGGGTTGGGAGGGGTCGAGCAGTACTTC. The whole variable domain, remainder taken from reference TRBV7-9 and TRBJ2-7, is DTGVSQNPRHKITKRGQNVTFRCDPISEHNRLYWYRQTLGQGPEFLTYFQNEAQLEKSRLLSDRFSAERPKGSFSTLEIQRTEQGDSAMYLCASSLGLGGVEQYFGPGTRLTVT.

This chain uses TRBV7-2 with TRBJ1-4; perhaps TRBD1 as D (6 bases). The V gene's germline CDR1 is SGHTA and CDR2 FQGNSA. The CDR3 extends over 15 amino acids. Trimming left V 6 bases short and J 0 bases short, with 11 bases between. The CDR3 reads CASSPRGTTNEKLFF. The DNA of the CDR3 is TGTGCCAGCAGTCCCAGGGGTACAACTAATGAAAAACTGTTTTTT.

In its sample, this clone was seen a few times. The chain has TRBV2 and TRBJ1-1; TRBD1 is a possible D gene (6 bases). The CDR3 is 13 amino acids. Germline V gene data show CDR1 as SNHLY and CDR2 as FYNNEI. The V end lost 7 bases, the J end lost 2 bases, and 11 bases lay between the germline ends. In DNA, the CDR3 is TGTGCCAGCACTGGGGGGGCCAACACTGAAGCTTTCTTT. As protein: CASTGGANTEAFF.

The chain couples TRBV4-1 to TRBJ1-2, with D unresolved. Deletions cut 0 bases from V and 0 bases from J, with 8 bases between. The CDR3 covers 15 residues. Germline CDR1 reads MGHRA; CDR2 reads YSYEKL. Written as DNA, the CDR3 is TGCGCCAGCAGCCAAGATGGCTCGCCTAACTATGGCTACACCTTC. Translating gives CASSQDGSPNYGYTF.

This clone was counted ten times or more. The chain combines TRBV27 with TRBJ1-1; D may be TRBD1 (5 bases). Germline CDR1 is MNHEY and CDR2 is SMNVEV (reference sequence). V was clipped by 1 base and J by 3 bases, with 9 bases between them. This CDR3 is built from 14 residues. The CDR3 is CASSLYGGDTEAFF. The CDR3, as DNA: TGTGCCAGCAGTTTATATGGGGGGGACACTGAAGCTTTCTTT.

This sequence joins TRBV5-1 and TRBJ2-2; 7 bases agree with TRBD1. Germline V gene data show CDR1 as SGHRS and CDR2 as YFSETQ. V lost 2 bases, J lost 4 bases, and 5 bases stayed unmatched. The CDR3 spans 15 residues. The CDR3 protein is CASSLQGMGTGELFF. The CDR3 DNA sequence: TGCGCCAGCAGCTTACAGGGGATGGGCACCGGGGAGCTGTTTTTT.

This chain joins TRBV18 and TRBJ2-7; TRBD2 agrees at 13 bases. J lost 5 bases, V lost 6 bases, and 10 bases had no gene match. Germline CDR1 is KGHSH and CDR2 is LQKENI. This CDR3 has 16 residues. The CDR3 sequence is CASSYLGLAGVDEQYF. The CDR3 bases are TGTGCCAGCTCGTACCTCGGACTAGCGGGGGTGGACGAGCAGTACTTC.